This T cell receptor beta chain emerged from a study of blood T cells in healthy people across ages. Overall study findings and caveats: The authors considered diversity estimates from one million T cells to be underestimates.

A second about 7 to 11 cycle PCR used barcoded and J-beta primers. Per-sample output comprised a minimum of 3 million paired-end reads containing CDR3. From the 5' RACE reads, TCRdb called clonotypes with MiXCR, one entry per CDR3 protein. The table records 780,000 or so distinct CDR3 sequences, 56% of them present only once. In the case of this clonotype: The antigen is unknown.

The CDR3 runs to 20 residues. Trimming at V came to 5 bases and at J to 1 base, leaving 15 bases not matched to a gene. CDR1 and CDR2 (germline): LGHNA, YSLEER. This clonotype was obtained from a man between 40 and 49 years old in good health. V and J are TRBV4-3 and TRBJ1-5; 12 bases line up with TRBD1. The sequenced sample consisted of blood. The CDR3 region is CASSTNFGTGGPSSNQPQHF. For the CDR3, the DNA is TGCGCCAGCAGCACAAATTTCGGGACAGGGGGCCCCTCGAGCAATCAGCCCCAGCATTTT.